Shown below are 25 T cell receptor beta chains from a single sample sequenced in a study of blood T cells in healthy people across ages. Through a sample-barcoded 5' primer and a J-beta primer mix, a second PCR was run for roughly 7 to 12 cycles. One entry per CDR3 protein results from TCRdb running MiXCR on the 5' RACE reads. The table includes 1.5 million to 2 million distinct CDR3 sequences, around 50% detected once. Sequenced input: blood. The receptors originated from a woman in her thirties or forties in good health.

This clonotype was counted a single time. The V gene is TRBV2, the J gene TRBJ2-7; 9 nucleotides align to TRBD1. The end of the DNA is better explained by TRBJ2-5, so the J call may be wrong. CDR1 SNHLY and CDR2 FYNNEI come from the germline V gene. The CDR3 contains 14 residues. The CDR3 region has the DNA TGTGCCAGTACAGGACAGGGGCTTCCGGAGACCCAGTACTTC. Translation: CASTGQGLPETQYF.

This clonotype was found a few times. The rearrangement joins TRBV28 to TRBJ2-7; D might be TRBD1 (5 bases). The V end was cut by 6 bases, the J end by 12 bases, with 18 bases between. CDR3 size: 12 residues. Germline-derived CDR1 and CDR2 are MDHEN and SYDVKM. The CDR3 is CASSPGRTKGYF. Written as DNA, the CDR3 is TGTGCCAGCAGCCCAGGACGGACAAAGGGGTACTTC.

In the case of this clonotype: Possible read error: a much larger clone is one base away. The genes are TRBV28 and TRBJ2-1, with TRBD2 identical over 11 bases. The J call is doubtful: the DNA matches TRBJ2-7 better. CDR3 length: 15 residues. The germline CDR1 and CDR2 sequences are MDHEN and SYDVKM. The CDR3 is CASTYSGGADNEQYF. The CDR3 coding sequence is TGTGCCAGCACTTATAGCGGGGGGGCCGACAATGAGCAGTACTTC.

The CDR3 coding sequence is TGTGCCAGCAGCCCAGGGGCCACCAGAAATGAGCAGTTCTTC. This gives the protein CASSPGATRNEQFF. The chain has TRBV14 and TRBJ2-1; possibly TRBD1 for D (6 bases). Trimming pared 4 bases from V and 7 bases from J, leaving 14 bases between. Germline V gene lookup returns CDR1 SGHDN and CDR2 FVKESK. The CDR3 has 14 residues.

The chain recombines TRBV4-2 with TRBJ2-3; 9 bases match TRBD2. Germline CDR1 and CDR2: LGHNA and YNFKEQ. The CDR3 runs 18 residues. Trimming cost V 0 bases and J 0 bases; bases outside gene matches: 7. CDR3 DNA sequence: TGTGCCAGCAGCCAAGAGGTTAGCGGGAGCTCTAGCACAGATACGCAGTATTTT. It encodes CASSQEVSGSSSTDTQYF.

V is TRBV29-1 and J is TRBJ2-3, with TRBD2 matching over 8 bases. The germline V gene encodes CDR1 SQVTM and CDR2 ANQGSEA. The CDR3 is 15 amino acids. J gave up 4 bases and V 1 base, and 7 bases lay outside the gene matches. In nucleotides, the CDR3 is TGCAGCGTTGAAGGCGGGGGGATTTTACCAGATACGCAGTATTTT. This translates into CSVEGGGILPDTQYF.

Notes on this clonotype: The junction departs from germline at one end; a sequencing error may be responsible. The V and J genes are TRBV28 and TRBJ2-4; 10 positions agree with TRBD2. The CDR3 extends over 15 amino acids. Germline lookup yields CDR1 MDHEN and CDR2 SYDVKM. CDR3 sequence (DNA): TGTGCCGGCAGTCCCCTAGCGGGGGAGGTGGACATTCAGTACTTC. This gives the protein CAGSPLAGEVDIQYF. The entire variable domain, with the rest obtained from reference TRBV28 and TRBJ2-4, is as follows: DVKVTQSSRYLVKRTGEKVFLECVQDMDHENMFWYRQDPGLGLRLIYFSYDVKMKEKGDIPEGYSVSREKKERFSLILESASTNQTSMYLCAGSPLAGEVDIQYFGAGTRLSVL.

The rearrangement links TRBV2 to TRBJ1-6; 8 bases align to TRBD1. Per germline, CDR1 SNHLY and CDR2 FYNNEI. V shed 6 bases and J 10 bases; nucleotides not matched to a gene: 5. This CDR3 contains 13 residues. DNA for the CDR3: TGTGCCAGCAGGGACAGGGTAGAGTCACCCCTCCACTTT. Translating it yields CASRDRVESPLHF. Based on the CDR3 plus reference TRBV2 and TRBJ1-6, the full variable domain is EPEVTQTPSHQVTQMGQEVILRCVPISNHLYFYWYRQILGQKVEFLVSFYNNEISEKSEIFDDQFSVERPDGSNFTLKIRSTKLEDSAMYFCASRDRVESPLHFGNGTRLTVT.

The chain uses TRBV20-1 and TRBJ2-5, with 11 bases lining up with TRBD2. The J call is in doubt because the DNA end fits TRBJ2-7 better. Germline CDR1 reads DFQATT; CDR2 reads SNEGSKA (reference sequence). The CDR3 covers 15 residues. DNA for the CDR3: TGCAGTGGAACGAAAACTAGCGGGGGCCGCTACGAGCAGTACTTC. It encodes CSGTKTSGGRYEQYF.

This clonotype was recorded a few times. The chain recombines TRBV6-1 with TRBJ2-3, with 12 bases matching TRBD1. CDR1 and CDR2 from the germline V gene are MNHNS and SASEGT. The V and J ends lost 5 bases and 0 bases, in that order; junction bases with no gene match: 6. The CDR3 extends over 17 amino acids. Here the CDR3 reads CASSTGTGGVSTDTQYF. CDR3 in DNA: TGTGCCAGCAGTACCGGGACAGGGGGCGTGAGCACAGATACGCAGTATTTT.

The DNA for the CDR3 is TGTGCCAGCTCCATGACCCAGGGGGGGCACAATGAGCAGTTCTTC. Its translation: CASSMTQGGHNEQFF. V gene TRBV27 combines with J gene TRBJ2-1, with D perhaps matching TRBD1 or TRBD2 (7 bases each). Trimming removed 8 bases from V and 5 bases from J, with 19 bases in between. The CDR3 spans 15 residues. The germline gives CDR1 MNHEY, CDR2 SMNVEV (reference sequence).

V usage is TRBV28 and J usage is TRBJ2-7, with 9 bases identical to TRBD1. Germline V lookup: CDR1 MDHEN, CDR2 SYDVKM. Trimming took 8 bases from V and 3 from J; bases not matched to a gene: 8. The CDR3 spans 14 residues. The CDR3 here is CASCRGQGLYEQYF. CDR3 bases: TGTGCCAGCTGTAGGGGACAGGGTCTCTACGAGCAGTACTTC.

Of note for this clonotype: A junction end diverges from the germline sequence, so it may reflect a read error. This rearrangement joins TRBV4-2 to TRBJ2-1, with D maybe TRBD1 (6 bases). This CDR3 is 13 amino acids long. CDR1 and CDR2 (germline): LGHNA, YNFKEQ. CDR3 residues: CAGSTQGYNEQFF. The CDR3 DNA reads as TGTGCCGGCAGCACACAGGGATACAATGAGCAGTTCTTC.

The chain couples TRBV3-1 to TRBJ1-4, with a possible D match to TRBD1 (5 bases). The length of the CDR3 is 16 residues. Per the germline V gene, CDR1 is LGHDT and CDR2 is YNNKEL (reference sequence). V lost 1 base and J lost 6, with 15 bases in between. The CDR3 bases are TGTGCCAGCAGCCAAGGTGACGTCGGGACGCATGAAAAACTGTTTTTT. Amino acids: CASSQGDVGTHEKLFF.

V is TRBV20-1 and J is TRBJ2-3; 10 nucleotides line up with TRBD2. Germline CDR1 reads DFQATT; CDR2 reads SNEGSKA (reference sequence). Germline trimming cut 0 bases from V and 1 base from J; bases unmatched to any gene: 7. The CDR3 runs 17 residues. DNA for the CDR3: TGCAGTGCTAGAGATCTAAGGACTAGCGGAGGCACAGATACGCAGTATTTT. This translates into CSARDLRTSGGTDTQYF.

The CDR3 spells CASSQGLAGGKYNEQFF. The CDR3 bases are TGTGCCAGCAGCCAAGGACTAGCGGGGGGCAAGTACAATGAGCAGTTCTTC. The gene calls are TRBV3-1 and TRBJ2-1, with 13 bases aligning to TRBD2. V lost 1 base to trimming and J lost 4 bases; unmatched junction nucleotides: 4. Germline loops: CDR1 LGHDT, CDR2 YNNKEL (reference sequence). The CDR3 totals 17 residues.

A few counts support this clonotype. The chain's CDR3 is CASSLAGSNSYNEQFF. Here the CDR3 DNA reads TGTGCCAGCAGCTTAGCGGGTTCCAACTCCTACAATGAGCAGTTCTTC. This chain joins TRBV11-2 and TRBJ2-1; D remains unclear. The CDR3 loop spans 16 amino acids. Germline-derived CDR1 and CDR2 are SGHAT and FQNNGV. The ends were cut back, 1 base at V and 0 bases at J, with 10 bases in the middle.

This clonotype appeared a single time. CDR3: CASSKRTSGVDEQFF. The CDR3 DNA sequence: TGCGCCAGCAGCAAACGGACTAGCGGGGTCGATGAGCAGTTCTTC. The J gene is TRBJ2-1, the V gene TRBV4-3; 12 nucleotides match TRBD2. After removal of 5 bases from V and 8 bases from J, the junction contained 7 bases not matched to a gene. This CDR3 has 15 residues. Germline CDR1 and CDR2: LGHNA and YSLEER.

The rearrangement joins TRBV24-1 to TRBJ2-1, with D perhaps TRBD1 or TRBD2 (5 bases each). Germline CDR1 is KGHDR and CDR2 is SFDVKD. CDR3 length equals 11 residues. The V end lost 3 bases, the J end lost 9 bases, and 5 bases lay between the germline ends. This CDR3 is CATSDGGEQFF. The CDR3 DNA reads TGTGCCACCAGTGATGGGGGTGAGCAGTTCTTC.

The genes are TRBV12-3 or TRBV12-4 and TRBJ2-3; 11 bases fit TRBD2. The CDR3 spans 18 residues. V lost 2 bases and J lost 6; bases outside the gene matches: 13. CDR3 DNA: TGTGCCAGCAGTTTACCTAGCGGGGGGACCTGGACTACCGATACGCAGTATTTT. Translated: CASSLPSGGTWTTDTQYF.

The chain links TRBV11-2 to TRBJ2-5; tentatively, D is TRBD2 (6 bases). V was pared by 2 bases and J by 5 bases, with 15 bases between. CDR3 length equals 15 residues. Germline CDR1 reads SGHAT; CDR2 reads FQNNGV. CDR3 amino acids: CASSLQQGAGETQYF. DNA of the CDR3: TGTGCCAGCAGCTTACAACAAGGGGCGGGGGAGACCCAGTACTTC.

Regarding this clonotype: One junction end does not reproduce the germline sequence, and a read error may be involved. This chain joins TRBV6-6 and TRBJ1-6; TRBD1 might be the D (5 bases). Germline CDR1 MNHNY, CDR2 SVGAGI (reference sequence). This CDR3 region has 13 residues. CDR3 residues: CAGSYGGNSPLHF. CDR3 coding DNA: TGTGCCGGCAGTTATGGGGGTAATTCACCCCTCCACTTT.

This clonotype was recorded a few times. The chain employs TRBV15 and TRBJ2-3, with 7 nucleotides matching TRBD2. The CDR3 runs to 14 residues. Germline V lookup: CDR1 LNHNV, CDR2 YYDKDF (reference sequence). V shed 3 bases and J 2 bases; nucleotides not matched to a gene: 2. The CDR3 reads CATSRGTITDTQYF. The DNA of the CDR3 is TGTGCCACCAGCAGGGGGACTATCACAGATACGCAGTATTTT. Using reference TRBV15 and TRBJ2-3 for the parts outside the CDR3, the full variable domain is DAMVIQNPRYQVTQFGKPVTLSCSQTLNHNVMYWYQQKSSQAPKLLFHYYDKDFNNEADTPDNFQSRRPNTSFCFLDIRSPGLGDTAMYLCATSRGTITDTQYFGPGTRLTVL.

The chain uses TRBV20-1 and TRBJ1-1, with D uncertain. The germline V gene encodes CDR1 DFQATT and CDR2 SNEGSKA (reference sequence). Trimming removed 5 bases at V and 0 bases at J, with 13 bases between. There are 14 residues in the CDR3. The CDR3 region has the DNA TGCAGTGCTCCGAAAGCAGGATTGAACACTGAAGCTTTCTTT. Amino acids: CSAPKAGLNTEAFF.

This chain uses TRBV5-1 with TRBJ2-4, with D possibly TRBD1 on 6 matching bases. The tail of the sequence fits TRBJ2-7 better, so the J call may be wrong. The CDR3 is made up of 13 amino acids. Per germline, CDR1 SGHRS and CDR2 YFSETQ. CDR3 sequence reads: CASSSDSGYEQYF. CDR3 sequence (DNA): TGCGCCAGCAGCTCGGACAGTGGGTACGAGCAGTACTTC.